This T cell receptor beta chain is drawn from a study of blood T cell repertoires in COVID-19 (TCRdb year 2020). Some background on the complete study: Samples from collaborators originated in the United States, Italy and Spain and spanned both the acute and convalescent phases of COVID-19. The prospective study material was composed of cDNA or gDNA derived from T cells, B-cell-depleted T cells, or PBMCs. The dataset comprised deeply sampled blood TCRbeta repertoires from subjects exposed to, actively infected with, or recovered from COVID-19. The repertoires were made available in a free public database intended to serve as a resource for research on the immune response to SARS-CoV-2. Samples came from the ongoing ImmuneRACE study (first 160 participants) plus 1,254 subjects from 6 global collaborators. The sample metadata nearly always contained a de-identified subject ID, COVID-19 status, age in years and sex. HLA class I and class II types, where available, came from metadata supplied by the sample provider rather than from assay-based typing. Broader findings and caveats from the paper: The quantity of clinical and demographic metadata differed by source and by participant and was supplied without curation.

As concerns this clone: Its cognate antigen has yet to be identified. The record has no base qualities; no much larger clone is one base away.

Enrolling through a virtual design, the prospective study's participants ranged in age from roughly 18 to 89 years and lived across roughly 24 United States geographic areas. Cohort assignment in the prospective study relied on participant-reported clinical history from a screening survey and a study questionnaire. ImmuneRACE Cohort 3 recovered participants were defined by two consecutive negative NP/OP PCR tests, healthcare professional clearance, or symptom resolution. Each participant in the prospective study had whole blood, serum and a nasopharyngeal or oropharyngeal swab collected by mobile phlebotomists. Additional blood draws and questionnaires over an approximately 2-month period could optionally be provided by prospective study participants. Prospective study blood samples were shipped either frozen or at room temperature before DNA extraction. TCRbeta CDR3 regions were amplified from genomic DNA by means of the immunoSEQ Assay, a bias-controlled multiplex PCR. The study's own analysis went as follows. The number of nucleated cells in each sample was estimated from the amplification of reference gene primers within the assay. To quantify the absolute abundance of each unique TCRbeta CDR3 rearrangement, sequence reads were collapsed and filtered. For each sample, productive Simpson clonality was calculated as the square root of Simpson's diversity index over productive rearrangements. TCRdb provides this immuneACCESS table in a form limited to in-frame rearrangements. Some clones are lacking; in checked studies, under half of them reflect an unresolved V gene, and why the rest are absent is not known. V, J and clone size were drawn from that table, and D and trimming were deduced from the DNA. The sample data list about 220,000 clones, and about 79% of these were observed just once. The top ten clonotypes cover 3% to 4% of the sample.

V and J are trimmed by 1 base and 5 bases, and the gene matches miss 4 bases of the junction. CDR1 MNHEY and CDR2 SMNVEV were looked up in the germline V gene (reference sequence). From the cysteine through the phenylalanine, the CDR3 covers 15 amino acids. Of the read, only the CDR3 DNA is kept; its 45 bases are in frame from base 1. The clonotype comes from a woman aged 55-69 years who had recovered from COVID-19. This chain joins TRBV27 to TRBJ2-7; 11 bases in the junction line up with TRBD2. The sample consisted of PBMCs or T cells enriched from blood (not recorded which). The nucleotide sequence reads TGTGCCAGCAGTTTATTAGCGGGGGGGCAGAACGAGCAGTACTTC. Translation gives CASSLLAGGQNEQYF.